This is a list of T cell receptor beta chains from one sample in a study of blood T cell repertoires in COVID-19. Repertoires were generated with immunoSEQ multiplex PCR, while TCRdb's copy carries only in-frame clones and drops some. The profile shows just under 80,000 clones, 88% of them singletons. Sequenced material: peripheral blood. The receptors were sampled from a human donor in a cohort sampled during active COVID-19. CDR3s include the opening cysteine and the closing phenylalanine or tryptophan. The D gene is left open where the match is weak. Clone size, where shown, is once, few, many, or a class for clones that have expanded.

>TRBV7-2|TRBJ2-7|TRBD2|-
TGTGCCAGCAGCCCACGACTTCCGATAGCGGGAGGGTCCTACGAGCAGTACTTC
CASSPRLPIAGGSYEQYF
>TRBV3-1/TRBV3-2|TRBJ2-2|-|-
TGTGCCAGCAGCCCCCCGACAGGGAGGTTAACCGGGGAGCTGTTTTTT
CASSPPTGRLTGELFF
>TRBV6-2/TRBV6-3|TRBJ2-3|TRBD2|-
TGTGCCAGCAGTTCTAGCGGGAGGAAAGATACGCAGTATTTT
CASSSSGRKDTQYF
>TRBV5-4|TRBJ2-1|-|-
TGTGCCAGCAGCTTACGGCGGGGCGTGAATGAGCAGTTCTTC
CASSLRRGVNEQFF
>TRBV14|TRBJ1-4|-|-
TGTGCCAGCAGCCAAGTGAGGACATTCACTTATGAAAAACTGTTTTTT
CASSQVRTFTYEKLFF
>TRBV6-5|TRBJ2-4|-|-
TGTGCCAGCAGCTCTGGACAGTTCATTCAGTACTTC
CASSSGQFIQYF
>TRBV19|TRBJ2-7|TRBD1|-
TGTGCCAGTAGTATCGGTTCAGGGGGCCTGTACGAGCAGTACTTC
CASSIGSGGLYEQYF
>TRBV28|TRBJ1-2|TRBD1|-
TGTGCCAGCAGCGAGGCAGGGGGCGATGGCTACACCTTC
CASSEAGGDGYTF
>TRBV7-8|TRBJ2-4|TRBD1|-
TGTGCCAGCAGTTCCCTACAGGGGGCACGGAACATTCAGTACTTC
CASSSLQGARNIQYF
>TRBV5-1|TRBJ2-2|-|-
TGCGCCAGCAGCGCGGACTTGATCGGGGAGCTGTTTTTT
CASSADLIGELFF
>TRBV14|TRBJ1-6|-|-
TGTGCCAGCAGCCAAGATGGCTTCACACCCCTCCACTTT
CASSQDGFTPLHF
>TRBV19|TRBJ1-2|TRBD1|-
TGTGCCAGTAGTAACGACAGGGATGGTTATGGCTACACCTTC
CASSNDRDGYGYTF
>TRBV18|TRBJ1-2|-|-
TGTGCCAGCTCACCCGGACAGAGGAATGGCTACACCTTC
CASSPGQRNGYTF
>TRBV12-3/TRBV12-4|TRBJ2-7|-|-
TGTGCCAGCAGTTTAAACAGGGGACTCGAGCAGTACTTC
CASSLNRGLEQYF
>TRBV3-1/TRBV3-2|TRBJ1-1|TRBD1|-
TGTGCCAGCAGTACAGGGGGCAAAAACACTGAAGCTTTCTTT
CASSTGGKNTEAFF
>TRBV28|TRBJ1-3|-|-
TGTGCCAGCAGTTCCCGGACAGAGAGCTCTGGAAACACCATATATTTT
CASSSRTESSGNTIYF
>TRBV10-3|TRBJ1-4|-|once
TGTGCCATCAGTGGGACTCATGAACGTGAAAAACTGTTTTTT
CAISGTHEREKLFF
>TRBV7-9|TRBJ2-7|TRBD2|-
TGTGCCAGCAGCTTATTCCTAGCGGGCCACGAGCAGTACTTC
CASSLFLAGHEQYF
>TRBV19|TRBJ2-7|TRBD2|-
TGTGCCGATATTGAGCCCCGAGTGGGAGGGCCCCACTACGAGCAGTACTTC
CADIEPRVGGPHYEQYF
>TRBV21-1|TRBJ2-5|-|-
TGTGCCAGCACCAGTTGCCGACTAGCAGCCCGAGAAGAGACCCAGTACTTC
CASTSCRLAAREETQYF
>TRBV6-5|TRBJ1-4|-|-
TGTGCCAGCAGTTACACCCCAGGGGTTAGTGAAAAACTGTTTTTT
CASSYTPGVSEKLFF
>TRBV6-2/TRBV6-3|TRBJ2-3|TRBD2|once
TGTGCCAGCAGCCCCCAGACTAGCGGGGGGGCCGATACGCAGTATTTT
CASSPQTSGGADTQYF
>TRBV6-6|TRBJ2-5|-|-
TGTGCCAGCAGTTGGCTCGAGACCCAGTACTTC
CASSWLETQYF
>TRBV9|TRBJ2-2|-|-
TGTGCCAGCAGCGTACGGGCACGGGATACCGGGGAGCTGTTTTTT
CASSVRARDTGELFF
>TRBV7-2|TRBJ1-5|TRBD1|-
TGTGCCAGCAGACGAACAGGGGGCCCCAATCAGCCCCAGCATTTT
CASRRTGGPNQPQHF
>TRBV11-3|TRBJ2-3|-|-
TGTGCCAGCAGCCCCGGACTATCTACGCAGTATTTT
CASSPGLSTQYF
>TRBV10-3|TRBJ2-3|-|-
TGTGCCATCAACACAGTAGGAGATACGCAGTATTTT
CAINTVGDTQYF
>TRBV6-2/TRBV6-3|TRBJ2-5|-|-
TGTGCCAGCAGTTACTCCCGACAGGCCCAAGAGACCCAGTACTTC
CASSYSRQAQETQYF